The clone carrying this T cell receptor beta chain showed up many times. Its antigen is still unknown. The data are from a study of T cells in Graves' hyperthyroidism and ophthalmopathy. Study findings and constraints: Median prediction lead before ophthalmopathy onset was around 6.9 months with the model.

J gave up 4 bases and V 5 bases, and 7 bases lay outside the gene matches. The V gene's germline CDR1 is SNHLY and CDR2 FYNNEI. The CDR3 is made up of 15 amino acids. RNA transcripts provided the source from which TCR beta CDR3 regions were amplified. The study used the HTBI primer set for a first-round RT-PCR of the TCR CDR3. TCRdb called the multiplex PCR reads again in MiXCR, with one record for every CDR3 protein. Seen here are some 550,000 distinct CDR3 sequences, less than 25% observed once, and the top ten hold approximately 25%. The material sequenced was blood. The chain employs TRBV2 and TRBJ1-2; 10 nucleotides match TRBD1. This sequence originates from a man aged 18 to 30 with Graves' hyperthyroidism. CDR3 bases: TGTGCCAGCAGTCCCGGGACAGGGGAGGTCTATGGCTACACCTTC. Its translation: CASSPGTGEVYGYTF.